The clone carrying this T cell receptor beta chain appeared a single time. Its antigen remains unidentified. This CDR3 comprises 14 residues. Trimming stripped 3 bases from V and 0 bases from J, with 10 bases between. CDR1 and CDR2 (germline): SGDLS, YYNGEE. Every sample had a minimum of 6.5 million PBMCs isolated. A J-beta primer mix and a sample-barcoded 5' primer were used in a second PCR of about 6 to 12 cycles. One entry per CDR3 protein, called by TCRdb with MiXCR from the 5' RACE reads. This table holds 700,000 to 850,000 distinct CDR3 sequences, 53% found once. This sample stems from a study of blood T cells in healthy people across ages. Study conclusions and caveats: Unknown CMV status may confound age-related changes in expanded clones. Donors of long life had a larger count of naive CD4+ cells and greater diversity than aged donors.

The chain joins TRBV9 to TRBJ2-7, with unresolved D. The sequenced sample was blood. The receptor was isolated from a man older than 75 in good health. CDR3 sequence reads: CASSAAVDSYEQYF. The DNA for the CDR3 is TGTGCCAGCAGCGCCGCGGTGGACTCCTACGAGCAGTACTTC. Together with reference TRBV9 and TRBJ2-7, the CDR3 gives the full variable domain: DSGVTQTPKHLITATGQRVTLRCSPRSGDLSVYWYQQSLDQGLQFLIQYYNGEERAKGNILERFSAQQFPDLHSELNLSSLELGDSALYFCASSAAVDSYEQYFGPGTRLTVT.